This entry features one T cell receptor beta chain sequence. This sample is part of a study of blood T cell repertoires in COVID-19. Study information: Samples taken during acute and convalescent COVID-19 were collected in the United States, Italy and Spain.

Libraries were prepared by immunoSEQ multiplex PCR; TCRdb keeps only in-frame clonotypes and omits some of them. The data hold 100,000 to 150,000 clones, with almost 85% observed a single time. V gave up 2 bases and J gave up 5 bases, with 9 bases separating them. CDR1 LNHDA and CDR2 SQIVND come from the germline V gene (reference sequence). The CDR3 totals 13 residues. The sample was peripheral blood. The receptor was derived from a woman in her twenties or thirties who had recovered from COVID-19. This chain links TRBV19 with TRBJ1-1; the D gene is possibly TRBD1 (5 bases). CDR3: CASSISRVTEAFF. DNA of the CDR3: TGTGCCAGTAGTATAAGCAGGGTTACTGAAGCTTTCTTT.